This T cell receptor beta chain was identified during a study of blood T cell repertoires in COVID-19. Study background: The United States, Italy and Spain provided the acute and convalescent COVID-19 samples. The analysed material was cDNA or gDNA that came from T cells, B-cell-depleted T cells, or PBMCs.

As processed by the authors: Researchers report that nucleated cell counts were estimated from reference gene primer amplification. Profiling relied on immunoSEQ multiplex PCR, and the TCRdb table lists in-frame clones only, not all of them. V, J and clone size are those of that table, while D and trimming were read from the DNA. Counted here are about 68,000 clones, around 89% occurring once; the ten biggest clones make up 2.5% to 3%. The sample comprised peripheral blood. This TCR derives from a middle-aged man with acute or convalescent COVID-19.

The CDR3 protein is CASSKASRDRTSGNCEQYV. The CDR3 nucleotides are TGTGCCAGCAGCAAAGCCTCCCGGGACAGGACTAGCGGGAACTGCGAGCAGTACGTC. The gene calls are TRBV21-1 and TRBJ2-7; the table's D call, TRBD2, was not checked against the DNA. TRBV21-1 is recorded as a pseudogene. This CDR3 contains 19 residues.